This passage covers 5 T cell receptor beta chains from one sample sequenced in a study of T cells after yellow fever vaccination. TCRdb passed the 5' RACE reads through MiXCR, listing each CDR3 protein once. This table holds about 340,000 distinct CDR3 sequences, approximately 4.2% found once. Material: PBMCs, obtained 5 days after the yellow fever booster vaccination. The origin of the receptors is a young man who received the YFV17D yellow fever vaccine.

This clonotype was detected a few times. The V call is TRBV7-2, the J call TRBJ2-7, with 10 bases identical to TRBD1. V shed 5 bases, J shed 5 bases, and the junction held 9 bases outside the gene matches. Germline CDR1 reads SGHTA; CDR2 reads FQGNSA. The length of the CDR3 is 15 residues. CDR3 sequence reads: CASSPRGQGGNEQYV. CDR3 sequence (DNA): TGTGCCAGCAGCCCTCGAGGACAGGGGGGGAACGAGCAGTACGTC.

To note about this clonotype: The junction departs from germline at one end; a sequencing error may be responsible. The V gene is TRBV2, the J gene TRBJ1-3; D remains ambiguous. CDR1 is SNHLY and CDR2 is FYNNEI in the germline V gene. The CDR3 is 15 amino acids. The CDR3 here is CASREGRSSGNTIYF. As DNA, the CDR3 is TGTGCCAGCAGGGAAGGACGGAGCTCTGGAAACACCATATATTTT.

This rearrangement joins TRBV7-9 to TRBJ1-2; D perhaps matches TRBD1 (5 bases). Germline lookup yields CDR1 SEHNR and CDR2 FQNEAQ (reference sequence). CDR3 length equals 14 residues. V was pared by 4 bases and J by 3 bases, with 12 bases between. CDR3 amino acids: CASSYLETDYGYTF. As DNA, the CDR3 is TGTGCCAGCAGCTACCTAGAGACAGACTATGGCTACACCTTC.

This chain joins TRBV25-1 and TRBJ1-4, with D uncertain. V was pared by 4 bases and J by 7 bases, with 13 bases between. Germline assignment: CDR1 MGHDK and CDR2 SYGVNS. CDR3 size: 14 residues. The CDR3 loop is CASSGVRTGEKLFF. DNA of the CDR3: TGTGCCAGCAGTGGAGTCAGGACGGGTGAAAAACTGTTTTTT.

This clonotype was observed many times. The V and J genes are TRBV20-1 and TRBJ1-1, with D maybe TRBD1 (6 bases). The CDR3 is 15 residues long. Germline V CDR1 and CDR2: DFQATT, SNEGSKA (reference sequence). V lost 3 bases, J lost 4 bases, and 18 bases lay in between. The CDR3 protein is CSASPGHPWGTEAFF. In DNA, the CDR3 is TGCAGTGCTAGTCCGGGACACCCCTGGGGCACTGAAGCTTTCTTT.